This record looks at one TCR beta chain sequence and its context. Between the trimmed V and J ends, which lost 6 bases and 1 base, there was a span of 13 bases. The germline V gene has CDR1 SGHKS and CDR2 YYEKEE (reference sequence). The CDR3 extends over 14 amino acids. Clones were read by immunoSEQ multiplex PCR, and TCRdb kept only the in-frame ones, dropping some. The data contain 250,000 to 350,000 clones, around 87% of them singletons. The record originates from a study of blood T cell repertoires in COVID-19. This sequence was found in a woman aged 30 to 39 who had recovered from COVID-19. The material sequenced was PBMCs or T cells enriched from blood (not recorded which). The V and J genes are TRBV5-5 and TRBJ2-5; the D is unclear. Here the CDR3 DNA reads TGTGCCAGCACCTTCTACAGAACCCAAGAGACCCAGTACTTC. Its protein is CASTFYRTQETQYF. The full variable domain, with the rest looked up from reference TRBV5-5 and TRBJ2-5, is DAGVTQSPTHLIKTRGQQVTLRCSPISGHKSVSWYQQVLGQGPQFIFQYYEKEERGRGNFPDRFSARQFPNYSSELNVNALLLGDSALYLCASTFYRTQETQYFGPGTRLLVL.